The 25 T cell receptor beta chains listed next were all sequenced from one sample in a study of radiotherapy plus CTLA-4 blockade in lung cancer (dated by TCRdb to the late 2010s). The library was built by means of the immunoSEQ multiplex PCR assay. TCRdb limited this immuneACCESS table to in-frame rearrangements with V and J called. A share of clones is missing; checked studies link under half to unresolved V genes, and the rest is unexplained. The sample data list some 110,000 clones, and approximately 80% of these were observed just once. The biggest ten clones account for approximately 4.7% of the sample. The sample was peripheral blood, taken from a patient treated with radiotherapy plus ipilimumab. These receptors were collected from a human donor with non-small cell lung cancer who had a partial response to radiotherapy plus ipilimumab.

The rearrangement joins TRBV19 to TRBJ2-1, with a weak D call TRBD1 (5 bases). The germline CDR1 and CDR2 sequences are LNHDA and SQIVND (reference sequence). The CDR3 length is 14 residues. Trimming left V 7 bases short and J 8 bases short, with 18 bases between. The CDR3 here is CASKGALPPDEQFF. The CDR3 DNA follows: TGTGCCAGTAAAGGGGCCCTTCCCCCCGATGAGCAGTTCTTC.

The gene calls are TRBV27 and TRBJ1-3; possible D gene TRBD1, 5 bases. The V end was cut by 5 bases, the J end by 1 base, with 9 bases between. The CDR3 length is 14 residues. Germline V gene sequence: CDR1 MNHEY, CDR2 SMNVEV (reference sequence). The CDR3 DNA reads as TGTGCCAGCAGTCACCCAGGGTCTGGAAACACCATATATTTT. Amino acids: CASSHPGSGNTIYF.

The genes are TRBV11-2 and TRBJ2-1; D may be TRBD1 (5 bases). This CDR3 has 13 amino acids. V lost 6 bases and J lost 10, with 16 bases in between. Germline CDR1 is SGHAT and CDR2 is FQNNGV. This CDR3 reads CASSYIASGEQFF. CDR3 in DNA: TGTGCCAGCAGTTATATCGCGTCAGGGGAGCAGTTCTTC.

This chain joins TRBV9 and TRBJ2-3; 13 bases agree with TRBD2. The CDR3 loop spans 16 amino acids. V lost 3 bases, J lost 8 bases, and 9 bases stayed unmatched. CDR1 is SGDLS, CDR2 YYNGEE, per germline. The CDR3 region has the DNA TGTGCCAGCAGCGGGGGGGGACTAGCGGGATCTCCTACGCAGTATTTT. Translation: CASSGGGLAGSPTQYF.

The V call is TRBV19, the J call TRBJ1-1; TRBD1 matches at 11 bases. This CDR3 is built from 15 residues. After removal of 9 bases from V and 0 bases from J, the junction contained 6 bases not matched to a gene. CDR1 LNHDA and CDR2 SQIVND come from the germline V gene (reference sequence). The CDR3 protein is CASRDRGSVNTEAFF. CDR3 DNA: TGTGCCAGCCGGGACAGGGGGTCTGTGAACACTGAAGCTTTCTTT. Together with reference TRBV19 and TRBJ1-1, the CDR3 gives the full variable domain: DGGITQSPKYLFRKEGQNVTLSCEQNLNHDAMYWYRQDPGQGLRLIYYSQIVNDFQKGDIAEGYSVSREKKESFPLTVTSAQKNPTAFYLCASRDRGSVNTEAFFGQGTRLTVV.

The chain couples TRBV2 to TRBJ1-1; TRBD1 matches 7 bases. This CDR3 has 14 residues. Trimming took 6 bases from V and 1 from J; bases not matched to a gene: 5. The germline V gene encodes CDR1 SNHLY and CDR2 FYNNEI. The CDR3 is CASRKDRRNTEAFF. CDR3 bases: TGTGCCAGCAGAAAGGACAGGAGGAACACTGAAGCTTTCTTT.

This chain joins TRBV30 and TRBJ2-1; TRBD2 agrees at 10 bases. Germline assignment: CDR1 GTSNPN and CDR2 SVGIG (reference sequence). CDR3 length equals 16 residues. J lost 0 bases, V lost 4 bases, and 6 bases had no gene match. In DNA form, the CDR3 reads TGTGCCTGGACCTCTAGCGGGGGAAGCTCCTACAATGAGCAGTTCTTC. It specifies CAWTSSGGSSYNEQFF. The entire variable domain, with the rest obtained from reference TRBV30 and TRBJ2-1, is as follows: SQTIHQWPATLVQPVGSPLSLECTVEGTSNPNLYWYRQAAGRGLQLLFYSVGIGQISSEVPQNLSASRPQDRQFILSSKKLLLSDSGFYLCAWTSSGGSSYNEQFFGPGTRLTVL.

The chain has TRBV28 and TRBJ2-1; possible D gene TRBD2, 5 bases. The CDR3 spans 14 residues. V lost 5 bases, J lost 5 bases, and 13 bases lay in between. Germline V gives CDR1 MDHEN, CDR2 SYDVKM. The CDR3 spells CASSRAARDNEQFF. DNA for the CDR3: TGTGCCAGCAGTCGAGCGGCCCGCGACAATGAGCAGTTCTTC.

V and J are TRBV5-4 and TRBJ1-5, with 10 bases aligning to TRBD1. CDR1 SGHNT and CDR2 YYREEE come from the germline V gene (reference sequence). The V gene end was trimmed by 1 base and the J gene end by 5 bases; junction bases not matched to a gene: 3. The CDR3 spans 15 residues. The CDR3 here is CASSLRDRGYQPQHF. The CDR3 DNA reads as TGTGCCAGCAGCTTGAGGGACAGGGGATATCAGCCCCAGCATTTT.

This clone was found a few times. V and J are TRBV6-6 and TRBJ1-4; D is unresolved. V dropped 2 bases and J dropped 10 bases, with 11 bases sitting between them. The CDR3 is 13 residues long. Germline V CDR1 and CDR2: MNHNY, SVGAGI (reference sequence). In nucleotides, the CDR3 is TGTGCCAGCAGTTACGGGCTTGAGGGAAAACTGTTTTTT. It is translated as CASSYGLEGKLFF.

This clone was counted between two and nine times. CDR3 bases: TGTGCCAGCCGGGACAGGGGGAATCAGCCCCAGCATTTT. Translating it yields CASRDRGNQPQHF. The chain joins TRBV28 to TRBJ1-5; 11 bases map to TRBD1. Trimming removed 8 bases from V and 4 bases from J; junction bases left unmatched: 1. The germline V gene encodes CDR1 MDHEN and CDR2 SYDVKM. The CDR3 runs 13 residues.

The CDR3 coding sequence is TGTGCCAGCGGGCAGTACGCAACTAATGAAAAACTGTTTTTT. This sequence encodes CASGQYATNEKLFF. V usage is TRBV27 and J usage is TRBJ1-4; D gene ambiguous. Looked up from germline, CDR1 is MNHEY and CDR2 is SMNVEV (reference sequence). This CDR3 has 14 residues. V was pared by 8 bases and J by 0 bases, with 10 bases between.

The CDR3 DNA sequence: TGTGCCAGCAGTCCAAAGGAGGGACACGAGCAGTACTTC. Amino acid sequence: CASSPKEGHEQYF. V gene TRBV4-2 combines with J gene TRBJ2-7, with D possibly matching TRBD2 (6 bases). Germline-derived CDR1 and CDR2 are LGHNA and YNFKEQ. This CDR3 has 13 amino acids. V was trimmed by 6 bases and J by 5 bases, leaving 14 bases between them.

This clone was counted only a few times. An end of the junction does not agree with germline; a read error may underlie this. The DNA of the CDR3 is TGTGCCAGCAGGTGGGGCAGCGGGGGAAAGAACACCGAAGCTTTCTTT. This encodes CASRWGSGGKNTEAFF. This chain connects TRBV13 to TRBJ1-1; D is perhaps TRBD1 (5 bases). This CDR3 is 16 amino acids long. Germline-derived CDR1 and CDR2 are PRHDT and FYEKMQ (reference sequence).

This chain joins TRBV7-2 and TRBJ2-1; 8 bases fit TRBD2. J gave up 6 bases and V 5 bases, and 18 bases lay outside the gene matches. Germline V gene data show CDR1 as SGHTA and CDR2 as FQGNSA. The CDR3 runs to 18 residues. CDR3 protein: CASSRAPPLLAAANEQFF. The CDR3 coding sequence is TGTGCCAGCAGCCGTGCGCCCCCACTACTAGCGGCCGCCAATGAGCAGTTCTTC.

The rearrangement links TRBV27 to TRBJ2-1; D not certain. CDR1 and CDR2 (germline): MNHEY, SMNVEV (reference sequence). Trimming left V 10 bases short and J 5 bases short, with 24 bases between. The CDR3 contains 16 residues. The CDR3: CATKMGPYSHNNEQFF. The CDR3 nucleotides are TGTGCCACCAAAATGGGCCCTTATTCCCACAACAATGAGCAGTTCTTC.

The chain uses TRBV7-9 and TRBJ2-1; 10 nucleotides align to TRBD2. This CDR3 has 15 residues. V trimming: 5 bases; J trimming: 7 bases; junction bases outside the gene matches: 8. The germline CDR1 and CDR2 sequences are SEHNR and FQNEAQ (reference sequence). In DNA, the CDR3 is TGTGCCAGCAGCCAAAGTAGCGGGAGGAAAAATGAGCAGTTCTTC. The encoded protein is CASSQSSGRKNEQFF.

The chain uses TRBV6-5 and TRBJ2-3, with TRBD2 matching over 10 bases. Germline V gene lookup returns CDR1 MNHEY and CDR2 SVGAGI. The length of the CDR3 is 15 residues. With V trimmed by 5 bases and J by 7 bases, 9 bases remained unmatched. CDR3 sequence reads: CASSPGLAVLNTQYF. The CDR3 region has the DNA TGTGCCAGCAGTCCAGGACTAGCGGTTTTAAATACGCAGTATTTT.

This clone appeared a few times. This chain uses TRBV6-4 with TRBJ1-5, with TRBD1 matching over 7 bases. Germline V lookup: CDR1 MRHNA, CDR2 SNTAGT. Germline trimming cut 7 bases from V and 2 bases from J; bases unmatched to any gene: 14. The CDR3 contains 17 residues. CDR3 loop: CASIQPQGFRGNQPQHF. DNA of the CDR3: TGTGCCAGCATTCAGCCACAGGGGTTCCGGGGCAATCAGCCCCAGCATTTT.

This clone is a singleton in its sample. Other DNA variants within this sample encode the same CDR3. The chain carries TRBV27 and TRBJ1-4, with D hard to call. Trimming took off 7 bases at V and 0 bases at J, with 15 bases between the two ends. The CDR3 length is 16 residues. CDR1 is MNHEY and CDR2 is SMNVEV in the germline V gene (reference sequence). As DNA, the CDR3 is TGTGCCAGCAATCCTGCGGGAAATCCAACTAATGAAAAACTGTTTTTT. Translating it yields CASNPAGNPTNEKLFF.

About this clone itself: This sample includes further DNA sequences coding for the same CDR3. The chain couples TRBV30 to TRBJ1-5; 7 nucleotides match TRBD1. Trimming removed 5 bases from V and 2 bases from J; junction bases left unmatched: 3. Germline loops: CDR1 GTSNPN, CDR2 SVGIG (reference sequence). This CDR3 spans 13 amino acids. The CDR3 DNA is TGTGCCTGGGGTACAGGGGGCAATCAGCCCCAGCATTTT. This encodes CAWGTGGNQPQHF.

This clone has a handful of counts. The chain links TRBV7-9 to TRBJ1-3; tentative D call: TRBD1 (6 bases). This CDR3 has 13 amino acids. Germline V gene data show CDR1 as SEHNR and CDR2 as FQNEAQ (reference sequence). V lost 6 bases and J lost 2, with 8 bases in between. As DNA, the CDR3 is TGTGCCAGCAGACAGGGCGCTGGAAACACCATATATTTT. Protein: CASRQGAGNTIYF.

The rearrangement joins TRBV19 to TRBJ1-1; a possible D gene is TRBD1 (6 bases). CDR1 is LNHDA, CDR2 SQIVND, per germline (reference sequence). The CDR3 sequence is 16 residues long. Deletions cut 3 bases from V and 3 bases from J, with 17 bases between. The CDR3 spells CASSISLGRGDTEAFF. The CDR3 DNA reads as TGTGCCAGTAGTATTAGTTTGGGCAGGGGCGACACTGAAGCTTTCTTT.

The V gene is TRBV28, the J gene TRBJ2-5, with a weak D call TRBD2 (5 bases). This CDR3 comprises 17 residues. Germline loops: CDR1 MDHEN, CDR2 SYDVKM. Deletions cut 3 bases from V and 0 bases from J, with 17 bases between. The DNA of the CDR3 is TGTGCCAGCAGTTTTTCGACGGGGAAACAGTACCAAGAGACCCAGTACTTC. Translation gives CASSFSTGKQYQETQYF.

The chain uses TRBV27 and TRBJ2-7; TRBD1 agrees at 8 bases. Germline CDR1 MNHEY, CDR2 SMNVEV (reference sequence). J gave up 3 bases and V 6 bases, and 4 bases lay outside the gene matches. There are 13 residues in the CDR3. Written as DNA, the CDR3 is TGTGCCAGCAGCCGCGGACAGGGCTACGAGCAGTACTTC. Amino acids: CASSRGQGYEQYF.